Listed below are T cell receptor beta chains from one sample, sequenced in a study of CD8 T cells in Susac syndrome. TCRdb called the immunoSEQ multiplex PCR reads again in MiXCR, with one record for every CDR3 protein. The sample includes approximately 77,000 distinct CDR3 sequences, more than 85% of them seen just once. Sequenced input: CD4+ T cells from PBMCs. Receptor source: a human donor with Susac syndrome. CDR3s include the opening cysteine and the closing phenylalanine or tryptophan. The order of the fields is clone size, V gene, D gene, J gene, CDR3 DNA, CDR3 protein. The D gene is left open where the match is weak. Some rows mark clone size as missing; the rest say once, few, many or name a class of expanded clone.

few,TRBV11-1,TRBD2,TRBJ2-1,TGTGCCAGCAGCTTTCCGACTAGCGGGAGACCCGTGAGCTCCTACAATGAGCAGTTCTTC,CASSFPTSGRPVSSYNEQFF
.,TRBV14,.,TRBJ2-1,TGTGCCAGCAGCCAAGCAAGGGGGACCCTAAACAATGAGCAGTTCTTC,CASSQARGTLNNEQFF
.,TRBV3-1,.,TRBJ1-4,TGTGCCAGCAGCCCCCCGGGGCGGAGGGCAAAACTGTTTTTT,CASSPPGRRAKLFF
.,TRBV9,.,TRBJ1-3,TGTGCCAGCTCCGGGGGAGGTAATGCTGGAAACACCATATATTTT,CASSGGGNAGNTIYF
few,TRBV7-2,.,TRBJ1-5,TGTGCCAGTAGTCCAGGACAGCTCAATCAGCCCCAGCATTTT,CASSPGQLNQPQHF
once,TRBV7-2,.,TRBJ2-7,TGTGCCAGCAGCCCCCAAGGCGGATCGTACTACGAGCAGTACTTC,CASSPQGGSYYEQYF
.,TRBV27,TRBD2,TRBJ2-2,TGTGCCAGCAGTTTCCGCGGGAGGAACACCGGGGAGCTGTTTTTT,CASSFRGRNTGELFF
.,TRBV5-7,.,TRBJ2-1,TGTGCCAGCACCGTTTTCAGGGGACCTTGGTACAATGAGCAGTTCTTC,CASTVFRGPWYNEQFF
.,TRBV7-3,TRBD2,TRBJ2-1,TGTGCCAGCAGCCCCGGACTAGCGGGAGCAAATGAGCAGTTCTTC,CASSPGLAGANEQFF
few,TRBV7-6,.,TRBJ1-6,TGTGCCAGCAGCTCCGGACACCCTTCACCCCTCCACTTT,CASSSGHPSPLHF
few,TRBV5-6,.,TRBJ2-3,TGTGCCAGCAGCACCGGGACGGGACTCCCATACACAGATACGCAGTATTTT,CASSTGTGLPYTDTQYF
.,TRBV29-1,.,TRBJ1-2,TGCAGCGTGAAGGGCTACACCTTC,CSVKGYTF
.,TRBV27,TRBD1,TRBJ1-2,TGTGCCAGCAGTTACGGGGACAGGGCAGGCGGCTACACCTTC,CASSYGDRAGGYTF
.,TRBV30,.,TRBJ1-2,TGTGCCTGGAGTGCAGGGCCCTATGGCTACACCTTC,CAWSAGPYGYTF
.,TRBV12-3/TRBV12-4,.,TRBJ2-1,TGTGCCAGCAGTTTCCTCAATGAGCAGTTCTTC,CASSFLNEQFF
.,TRBV7-6,.,TRBJ1-5,TGTGCCAGCAGCTTAGATGTGGACCAGCCCCAGCATTTT,CASSLDVDQPQHF
.,TRBV5-1,.,TRBJ1-5,TGCGCCAGCAGCTCGGGATCTGAAAATCAGCCCCAGCATTTT,CASSSGSENQPQHF
.,TRBV14,.,TRBJ2-3,TGTGCCAGCAGCCAAGATTGGGTCGGGAGTCTGGCAGATACGCAGTATTTT,CASSQDWVGSLADTQYF
.,TRBV5-6,.,TRBJ1-5,TGTGCCAGCAGCTTTTTGGGGGTCAATCAGCCCCAGCATTTT,CASSFLGVNQPQHF
once,TRBV7-2,.,TRBJ1-1,TGTGCCAGCAGCTTGGGAGGGGGAATGAACACTGAAGCTTTCTTT,CASSLGGGMNTEAFF
few,TRBV7-8,.,TRBJ2-1,TGTGCCAGCAGGCGGAACCCCCTTAATGAGCAGTTCTTC,CASRRNPLNEQFF
once,TRBV20-1,.,TRBJ2-4,TGCAGTGCTTCCGGGACCGAAAACATTCAGTACTTC,CSASGTENIQYF
.,TRBV29-1,.,TRBJ1-1,TGCAGCGGTGAGGAAGCTTTCTTT,CSGEEAFF
.,TRBV6-5,.,TRBJ1-6,TGTGCCAGCAGTAACACAATCTATAATTCACCCCTCCACTTT,CASSNTIYNSPLHF
.,TRBV28,.,TRBJ1-5,TGTGCCAGCAACGGCCCGGGAAGGAGCAATCAGCCCCAGCATTTT,CASNGPGRSNQPQHF
.,TRBV5-4,TRBD1,TRBJ1-2,TGTGCCAGCAGCCGAACCGGGACAGGGGGTTATGGCTACACCTTC,CASSRTGTGGYGYTF
.,TRBV3-1,.,TRBJ1-1,TGTGCCAGCAGCCAAGCCCTACTAGGTGAAGCTTTCTTT,CASSQALLGEAFF
.,TRBV5-5,.,TRBJ2-7,TGTGCCAGCAGTAAACCTCCCGGGTACGAGCAGTACTTC,CASSKPPGYEQYF
.,TRBV5-4,.,TRBJ2-3,TGTGCCAGCAGCTTGGGACAGTACACAGATACGCAGTATTTT,CASSLGQYTDTQYF
.,TRBV2,.,TRBJ1-1,TGTGCCAGCACTATTCGAGGGGGGAACACTGAAGCTTTCTTT,CASTIRGGNTEAFF
.,TRBV5-1,TRBD1,TRBJ2-2,TGCGCCAGCAGCCCCCCGACAGGGAAGAGATCCGGGGAGCTGTTTTTT,CASSPPTGKRSGELFF
.,TRBV7-2,.,TRBJ2-6,TGTGCCAGCAGCTTAGACAGTACTGGGGCCAACGTCCTGACTTTC,CASSLDSTGANVLTF
.,TRBV20-1,TRBD2,TRBJ2-7,TGCAGTGCTAGAGAGACTAGCGGGAGGGCCTACGAGCAGTACTTC,CSARETSGRAYEQYF
.,TRBV11-1,.,TRBJ2-1,TGTGCCAGCAGCTTAAGACGGGCTAGCTCTTACAATGAGCAGTTCTTC,CASSLRRASSYNEQFF
.,TRBV6-5,.,TRBJ1-5,TGTGCCAGCAGACTTAGTATGGGGCAGCCCCAGCATTTT,CASRLSMGQPQHF
.,TRBV18,.,TRBJ1-5,TGTGCCAGCTCACCCTCGCGGGTAGCGGGGGCCAATCAGCCCCAGCATTTT,CASSPSRVAGANQPQHF
.,TRBV18,TRBD1,TRBJ1-5,TGTGCCAGCTCGGAAGGGGACAGGGCCCTGCCCGACCCCCAGCATTTT,CASSEGDRALPDPQHF
.,TRBV12-3/TRBV12-4,.,TRBJ2-7,TGTGCCAGCAGTCCGACCGGAATCCACGAGCAGTACTTC,CASSPTGIHEQYF
.,TRBV29-1,.,TRBJ1-3,TGCAGCGTCGGACCGGGTCCATATAACACCATATATTTT,CSVGPGPYNTIYF
.,TRBV7-2,.,TRBJ2-1,TGTGCCAGCAGCTTAGACCGGGAAGGTGAGCAGTTCTTC,CASSLDREGEQFF
.,TRBV7-2,TRBD2,TRBJ2-7,TGTGCCAGCAGCTTCCCCTCTAGCGGGGGTTTGTGGGAGCAGTACTTC,CASSFPSSGGLWEQYF